This entry concerns a single T cell receptor (beta chain). Sequencing used immunoSEQ multiplex PCR; TCRdb keeps in-frame clones, though not all of them. The sample lists about 130,000 clones, about 92% seen once, with around 3.6% in the top ten. The data belong to a study of blood T cell repertoires in COVID-19. Study-wide context: Sample material is recorded as cDNA or gDNA derived from T cells, B-cell-depleted T cells, or PBMCs.

Germline V gene data show CDR1 as KGHSH and CDR2 as LQKENI. The CDR3 is 12 amino acids. Trimming removed 1 base at V and 5 bases at J, with 6 bases between. This chain connects TRBV18 to TRBJ2-7; no firm D call. The clonotype originates from a man aged 45-60 years with active COVID-19. The specimen sequenced was peripheral blood. The CDR3 DNA is TGTGCCAGCTCACCACGGTCGGACGAGCAGTACTTC. Its translation is CASSPRSDEQYF. Full variable domain (remainder filled in from reference TRBV18 and TRBJ2-7): NAGVMQNPRHLVRRRGQEARLRCSPMKGHSHVYWYRQLPEEGLKFMVYLQKENIIDESGMPKERFSAEFPKEGPSILRIQQVVRGDSAAYFCASSPRSDEQYFGPGTRLTVT.